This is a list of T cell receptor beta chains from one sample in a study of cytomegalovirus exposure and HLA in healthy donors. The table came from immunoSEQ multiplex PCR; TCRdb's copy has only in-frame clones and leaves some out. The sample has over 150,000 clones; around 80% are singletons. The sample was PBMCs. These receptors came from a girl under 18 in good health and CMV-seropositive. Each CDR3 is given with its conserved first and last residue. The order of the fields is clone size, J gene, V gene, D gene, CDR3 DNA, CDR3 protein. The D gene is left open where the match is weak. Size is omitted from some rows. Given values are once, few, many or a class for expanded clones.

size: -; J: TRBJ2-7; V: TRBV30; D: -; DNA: TGTGCCTGGAGTGAAACGGCCTACGAGCAGTACTTC; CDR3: CAWSETAYEQYF
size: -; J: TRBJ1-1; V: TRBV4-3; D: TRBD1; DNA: TGCGCCAGCAGCCAAGATAGTCTAGGGGACAGGGTCACTGAAGCTTTCTTT; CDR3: CASSQDSLGDRVTEAFF
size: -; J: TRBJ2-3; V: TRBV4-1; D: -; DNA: TGCGCCAGCAGCCAAGAGGGCAGGGGTGCAGATACGCAGTATTTT; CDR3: CASSQEGRGADTQYF
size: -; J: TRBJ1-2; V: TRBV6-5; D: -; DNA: TGTGCCAGCAGTTACGACGGGGGCTACACCTTC; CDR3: CASSYDGGYTF
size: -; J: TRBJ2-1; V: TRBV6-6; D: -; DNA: TGTGCCAGCAGTTACGCGGGCTACAATGAGCAGTTCTTC; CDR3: CASSYAGYNEQFF
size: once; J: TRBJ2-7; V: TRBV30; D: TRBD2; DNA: TGTGCCTGGAGTGTCGTCGGCGGGAGGACACCCTTCTTC; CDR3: CAWSVVGGRTPFF
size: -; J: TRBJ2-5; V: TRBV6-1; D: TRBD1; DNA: TGTGCCAGCTACCAAGGGGACAGGTTGGTGGAGACCCAGTACTTC; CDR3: CASYQGDRLVETQYF
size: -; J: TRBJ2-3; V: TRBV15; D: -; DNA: TGTGCCACTATAAAACAGGGCAGGGTGAGTTCGTTGGGCACAGATACGCAGTATTTT; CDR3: CATIKQGRVSSLGTDTQYF
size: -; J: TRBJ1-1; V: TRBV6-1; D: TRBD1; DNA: TGTGCCAGCAGGGTGGACAGGGGGCTCGCTGAAGCTTTCTTT; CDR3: CASRVDRGLAEAFF
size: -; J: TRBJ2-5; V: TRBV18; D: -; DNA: TGTGCCACCACCAGTGACCAAACGCAGGGGATCAAAGAGACCCAGTACTTC; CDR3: CATTSDQTQGIKETQYF
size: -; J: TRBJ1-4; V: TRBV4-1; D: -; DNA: TGCGCCAGCAGCCAAGATCCCGGGGAGAAACTGTTTTTT; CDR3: CASSQDPGEKLFF
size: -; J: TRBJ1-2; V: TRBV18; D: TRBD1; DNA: TGTGCCAGCTCACAAGGGACAGGGGGCAGAGAATATGGCTACACCTTC; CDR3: CASSQGTGGREYGYTF
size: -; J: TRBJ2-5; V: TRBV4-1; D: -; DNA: TGCGCCAGCAGCTACCACGGGACATCGAGGGAGACCCAGTACTTC; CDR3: CASSYHGTSRETQYF
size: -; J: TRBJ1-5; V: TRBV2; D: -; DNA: TGTGCCAGCAGTGAAGCGAGGGCCTGGCAGCCCCAGCATTTT; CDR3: CASSEARAWQPQHF
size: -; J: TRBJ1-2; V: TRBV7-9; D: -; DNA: TGTGCCAGCAGCTTAGGAGGGGGGGTGCTTGTTGGCTACACCTTC; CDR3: CASSLGGGVLVGYTF
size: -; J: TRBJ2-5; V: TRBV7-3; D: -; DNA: TGTGCCAGCAGCCAGCCCGGGGGGACCCAGTACTTC; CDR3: CASSQPGGTQYF